This entry lists 18 T cell receptor beta chains sequenced from one sample in a study of cytomegalovirus exposure and HLA in healthy donors (TCRdb year 2017). The method behind the library was the immunoSEQ multiplex PCR assay. The multiplex PCR relied on a mix of 60 forward primers for TCR Vbeta segments and 13 reverse primers for TCR Jbeta segments. The table was pulled from immuneACCESS by TCRdb, which kept in-frame rearrangements only. Such tables lose some clones; where checked, under half of the loss comes from unresolved V genes, and the rest has no known cause. The sample table lists 250,000 or so clones, around nine tenths of them with a count of one. 1.5% to 2% of the sample comes from the top ten. The specimen sequenced was PBMCs. The source of these receptors is a girl aged 2 to 9 in good health and CMV-seronegative.

This chain joins TRBV5-1 and TRBJ2-7; TRBD2 might be the D (6 bases). Germline assignment: CDR1 SGHRS and CDR2 YFSETQ. CDR3 length: 13 amino acids. With 0 bases removed from V and 5 bases from J, the gap between germline ends came to 9 bases. This CDR3 reads CASSLVSGDEQYF. As DNA, the CDR3 is TGCGCCAGCAGCTTGGTTTCGGGGGACGAGCAGTACTTC.

The J gene is TRBJ1-1, the V gene TRBV30; TRBD1 might be the D (6 bases). CDR3 length: 15 amino acids. V lost 1 base to trimming and J lost 4 bases, with 16 bases between them. Germline CDR1 GTSNPN, CDR2 SVGIG (reference sequence). In DNA form, the CDR3 reads TGTGCCTGGAGTGGGGGCAGGGGCTTGGCCACTGAAGCTTTCTTT. This codes for CAWSGGRGLATEAFF.

This clone has more than one count but fewer than ten. V usage is TRBV5-6 and J usage is TRBJ2-7; a possible D gene is TRBD2 (5 bases). Germline values: CDR1 SGHDT, CDR2 YYEEEE. This CDR3 contains 14 residues. The germline V and J ends were trimmed by 1 base and 6 bases, with 14 bases remaining between them. DNA for the CDR3: TGTGCCAGCAGCTTGCTCGGCGAGGCGGGCGAGCAGTACTTC. Translation: CASSLLGEAGEQYF.

The V call is TRBV19, the J call TRBJ2-2; 10 bases are shared with TRBD2. This CDR3 has 15 residues. Germline lookup yields CDR1 LNHDA and CDR2 SQIVND (reference sequence). V was clipped by 2 bases and J by 5 bases; unmatched bases: 2. The CDR3, as DNA: TGTGCCAGTAGTATAAAGACTAGCGGGACCGGGGAGCTGTTTTTT. Residues: CASSIKTSGTGELFF.

The gene calls are TRBV7-9 and TRBJ1-5, with 11 bases lining up with TRBD1. After removal of 5 bases from V and 4 bases from J, the junction contained 4 bases not matched to a gene. This CDR3 region has 15 residues. Germline loops: CDR1 SEHNR, CDR2 FQNEAQ (reference sequence). Here the CDR3 DNA reads TGTGCCAGCAGCGAAGGGACAGGGGGAAATCAGCCCCAGCATTTT. Its translation: CASSEGTGGNQPQHF.

This chain links TRBV25-1 with TRBJ2-1, with 7 bases lining up with TRBD1. Germline values: CDR1 MGHDK, CDR2 SYGVNS. This CDR3 has 15 amino acids. With 5 bases clipped from V and 0 bases from J, the junction kept 4 bases outside the gene matches. The CDR3 here is CASSYRDSSYNEQFF. The CDR3 DNA reads TGTGCCAGCAGTTACAGGGACAGCTCCTACAATGAGCAGTTCTTC. The whole variable domain, filled in from reference TRBV25-1 and TRBJ2-1, reads EADIYQTPRYLVIGTGKKITLECSQTMGHDKMYWYQQDPGMELHLIHYSYGVNSTEKGDLSSESTVSRIRTEHFPLTLESARPSHTSQYLCASSYRDSSYNEQFFGPGTRLTVL.

The chain has TRBV29-1 and TRBJ2-3; D possibly corresponds to TRBD2 (5 bases). V lost 7 bases and J 2 bases, leaving 13 bases between the germline ends. CDR1 is SQVTM, CDR2 ANQGSEA, per germline. The CDR3 loop spans 13 amino acids. The CDR3 is CSAQRGLTDTQYF. CDR3 coding DNA: TGCAGCGCCCAGAGAGGGCTCACAGATACGCAGTATTTT.

The rearrangement links TRBV6-5 to TRBJ2-5; D is perhaps TRBD1 (5 bases). The CDR3 consists of 13 residues. The V and J ends lost 4 bases and 5 bases respectively, with 11 bases between them. Germline V gene lookup returns CDR1 MNHEY and CDR2 SVGAGI. The CDR3 DNA follows: TGTGCCAGCAGTTCATACAGGCAGGAGACCCAGTACTTC. It codes for CASSSYRQETQYF.

The V call is TRBV7-2, the J call TRBJ2-3; TRBD2 might be the D (5 bases). V was cut by 4 bases and J by 1 base, with 15 bases left in between. The CDR3 length is 16 residues. Germline V gives CDR1 SGHTA, CDR2 FQGNSA. The CDR3 protein is CASSSPWGAGTDTQYF. The DNA for the CDR3 is TGTGCCAGCAGCTCCCCCTGGGGAGCGGGCACAGATACGCAGTATTTT.

The rearrangement uses TRBV9 and TRBJ1-4; D is ambiguous. This CDR3 comprises 15 residues. Deletions cut 4 bases from V and 7 bases from J, with 17 bases between. Germline values: CDR1 SGDLS, CDR2 YYNGEE. The CDR3 DNA follows: TGTGCCAGCAGCCCCTCGGGCCGCGGGCCTGAAAAACTGTTTTTT. This codes for CASSPSGRGPEKLFF.

This clone occurred once. V is TRBV5-1 and J is TRBJ2-7, with TRBD1 identical over 10 bases. With 6 bases clipped from V and 3 bases from J, the junction kept 9 bases outside the gene matches. The CDR3 has 15 amino acids. CDR1 is SGHRS and CDR2 is YFSETQ in the germline V gene. The CDR3 bases are TGCGCCAGCACACAGGGACAGGGGAGTTTCTACGAGCAGTACTTC. Its protein is CASTQGQGSFYEQYF.

CDR3 coding DNA: TGTGCCAGCTCCCCTAAGGCAGGGGGGTGGACTGAAGCTTTCTTT. It codes for CASSPKAGGWTEAFF. V usage is TRBV27 and J usage is TRBJ1-1, with 7 bases identical to TRBD1. V gave up 8 bases and J gave up 5 bases; unmatched junction bases: 14. Germline V gene sequence: CDR1 MNHEY, CDR2 SMNVEV (reference sequence). This CDR3 has 15 amino acids.

The sample holds a few counts of this clone. V is TRBV7-9 and J is TRBJ2-5, with a tentative D call TRBD2 (6 bases). Germline CDR1 SEHNR, CDR2 FQNEAQ (reference sequence). The CDR3 extends over 14 amino acids. The V end lost 5 bases, the J end lost 1 base, and 11 bases lay between the germline ends. CDR3 in amino acids: CASSNPGVQETQYF. Written as DNA, the CDR3 is TGTGCCAGCAGCAACCCGGGGGTCCAAGAGACCCAGTACTTC.

The chain is built from TRBV19 and TRBJ2-7, with D maybe TRBD1 (5 bases). V was pared by 5 bases and J by 2 bases, with 10 bases between. In germline, CDR1 is LNHDA, CDR2 SQIVND (reference sequence). The CDR3 covers 13 residues. The CDR3 nucleotides are TGTGCCAGTAGTCTACAGGTAACCTACGAGCAGTACTTC. Its protein is CASSLQVTYEQYF.

The V and J genes are TRBV29-1 and TRBJ1-1; 8 bases map to TRBD1. This CDR3 is 15 amino acids long. The trim removed 0 bases at V and 2 bases at J, leaving 5 bases unmatched. The germline V gene encodes CDR1 SQVTM and CDR2 ANQGSEA. CDR3 amino acids: CSVEEDPGGNTEAFF. The DNA for the CDR3 is TGCAGCGTTGAAGAAGACCCAGGGGGCAACACTGAAGCTTTCTTT.

This chain links TRBV14 with TRBJ2-7, with 12 bases identical to TRBD2. J gave up 3 bases and V 3 bases, and 6 bases lay outside the gene matches. Germline loops: CDR1 SGHDN, CDR2 FVKESK. The CDR3 runs 16 residues. The CDR3 DNA reads TGTGCCAGCAGCCATTGGACTAGCGGGAACATCTACGAGCAGTACTTC. Translated, it gives CASSHWTSGNIYEQYF. Full variable domain (rest looked up from reference TRBV14 and TRBJ2-7): EAGVTQFPSHSVIEKGQTVTLRCDPISGHDNLYWYRRVMGKEIKFLLHFVKESKQDESGMPNNRFLAERTGGTYSTLKVQPAELEDSGVYFCASSHWTSGNIYEQYFGPGTRLTVT.

CDR3 bases: TGTGCCAGCAGTCATATCAGTAGTTGGATTGGAGCCGGGGAGCTGTTTTTT. Translated: CASSHISSWIGAGELFF. The gene calls are TRBV7-9 and TRBJ2-2; D is ambiguous. The CDR3 length is 17 residues. Germline CDR1 and CDR2: SEHNR and FQNEAQ (reference sequence). V dropped 6 bases and J dropped 6 bases, with 23 bases sitting between them.

V is TRBV7-3 and J is TRBJ2-1, with TRBD2 matching over 14 bases. The junction had 7 bases not matched to a gene; V was cut back by 5 bases and J by 7 bases. This CDR3 comprises 16 residues. The germline gives CDR1 SGHTA, CDR2 FQGTGA. CDR3 sequence reads: CASSPRLAGGRNEQFF. The DNA for the CDR3 is TGTGCCAGCAGCCCGAGACTAGCGGGGGGGCGTAATGAGCAGTTCTTC.